The rows below give T cell receptor beta chains drawn from one sample of a study of T cell responses to AZD1222 COVID-19 vaccine. The data were produced by immunoSEQ multiplex PCR, yet TCRdb's version contains in-frame clones alone and is incomplete. The table includes around 170,000 clones, approximately 90% detected once. Material: peripheral blood, obtained on day 0 of AZD1222 vaccination. These receptors came from an adult in good health. The CDR3 runs from the conserved cysteine through the conserved F or W. D genes are given only for firm matches. Clone size is not always given. Where it is, it says once, few, many or a class for expanded clones.

D	J	size	V	DNA	CDR3
.	TRBJ2-7	once	TRBV28	TGTGCCAGCAGTGCCACCGCCTACGAGCAGTACTTC	CASSATAYEQYF
TRBD2	TRBJ2-1	.	TRBV2	TGTGCCAGCAAGCGGGAGAGCGGCAATGAGCAGTTCTTC	CASKRESGNEQFF
TRBD1	TRBJ2-3	.	TRBV7-7	TGTGCTAGCAGCTTAGGTTTGACAGGGAGCACAGATACGCAGTATTTT	CASSLGLTGSTDTQYF
TRBD2	TRBJ2-5	.	TRBV9	TGTGCCAGCAGCTTGACAACTAGCGGCCTAGTGACCCAGTACTTC	CASSLTTSGLVTQYF
TRBD2	TRBJ2-7	.	TRBV29-1	TGCAGCGTTTACGGGACTAGCGGGAGTTGCCTCTTC	CSVYGTSGSCLF
.	TRBJ1-1	few	TRBV5-5	TGTGCCAGCAGCTTGTTTCTGCTCGGGACTGTGGGCCCTGAAGCTTTCTTT	CASSLFLLGTVGPEAFF
TRBD1	TRBJ2-7	.	TRBV4-2	TGTGCCAGCAGCCCGGCGGGACAGGGTTACTACGAGCAGTACTTC	CASSPAGQGYYEQYF
.	TRBJ2-3	few	TRBV24-1	TGTGCCACCAGTTTTGGCGGCACAGATACGCAGTATTTT	CATSFGGTDTQYF
.	TRBJ2-6	.	TRBV7-9	TGTGCCAGCAGCTTAGAATTAATAGCCGGGATGGGAGGGGCCAACGTCCTGACTTTC	CASSLELIAGMGGANVLTF
.	TRBJ1-5	.	TRBV27	TGTGCCAGCAGTTTATTTGGGGTTACTCAGCCCCAGCATTTT	CASSLFGVTQPQHF
TRBD1	TRBJ2-2	.	TRBV19	TGTGCCAGTAGTAAGGACAGGGTTTCCGGGGAGCTGTTTTTT	CASSKDRVSGELFF
.	TRBJ2-7	.	TRBV5-5	TGTGCCAGCAGCTTGGGCTCTCCCTACGAGCAGTACTTC	CASSLGSPYEQYF
TRBD1	TRBJ1-2	.	TRBV29-1	TGCAGCGTCCGGGACAGATGGATTGGCTACACCTTC	CSVRDRWIGYTF
.	TRBJ2-7	.	TRBV13	TGTGCCAGCAGCTCCACAGGGTACGAGCAGTACTTC	CASSSTGYEQYF
TRBD2	TRBJ2-7	.	TRBV5-3	TGTGCCAGAAGCTTGATGACCGGGAGGCCAACATCGAGAGAGCAGTACTTC	CARSLMTGRPTSREQYF
.	TRBJ1-1	.	TRBV5-1	TGCGCCAGCACAAATGGGCAGAACATGAACACTGAAGCTTTCTTT	CASTNGQNMNTEAFF
TRBD1	TRBJ1-1	.	TRBV29-1	TGCAGCGTTGGGGTGACAGGGCGGACTGAAGCTTTCTTT	CSVGVTGRTEAFF
.	TRBJ1-2	.	TRBV28	TGTGCCAGCTCTGGGGAATTCTATGGCTACACCTTC	CASSGEFYGYTF
TRBD2	TRBJ2-5	.	TRBV20-1	TGCAGTGCTAGTATGAGGCGGGAGGGATTAGAGACCCAGTACTTC	CSASMRREGLETQYF
.	TRBJ1-4	.	TRBV7-9	TGTGCCAGCAGCTTCATCCCCGGGGGGGGTGAAAAACTGTTTTTT	CASSFIPGGGEKLFF
TRBD1	TRBJ1-5	.	TRBV28	TGTGCCAGCTTGGGACAGTCCCTGCATCAGCCCCAGCATTTT	CASLGQSLHQPQHF
.	TRBJ2-7	.	TRBV24-1	TGTGCCACCAGTGCGGCAGGGAGCTCCTACGAGCAGTACTTC	CATSAAGSSYEQYF
.	TRBJ1-5	.	TRBV15	TGTGCCACCAGCAGAGATAAGGGTGGCCAGCCCCAGCATTTT	CATSRDKGGQPQHF
.	TRBJ2-7	few	TRBV3-1/TRBV3-2	TGTGCCAGCAGCCAAGAATGGCGGCAGGAGGCCACTTACGAGCAGTACTTC	CASSQEWRQEATYEQYF
TRBD2	TRBJ2-1	.	TRBV9	TGTGCCAGCAGCGTAGCGGGCGGGAGGGAGTACAATGAGCAGTTCTTC	CASSVAGGREYNEQFF
.	TRBJ1-1	.	TRBV2	TGTGCCAGCAGCCCGACGGGGGGGGACACTGAAGCTTTCTTT	CASSPTGGDTEAFF
.	TRBJ1-3	once	TRBV27	TGTGCCAGCAGTTTAGATGGAGGCCCTGGAAACACCATATATTTT	CASSLDGGPGNTIYF